What follows are 6 T cell receptor beta chains derived from one specimen sequenced in a study of regulatory T cells in long-lasting Graves disease. Stated time point: newly diagnosed GD, antithyroid drugs for less than 3 months. After RNA was extracted from PBMCs, the TCR library was made from it. Through Arm-PCR of CDR3 regions and iRepertoire HTBI primers, TCR beta libraries were built. TCRdb itself ran the multiplex PCR reads through MiXCR, one entry per CDR3 protein. The sample lists fewer than 400,000 distinct CDR3 sequences; roughly 18% were seen once. The sample was peripheral blood mononuclear cells (PBMCs), taken at new diagnosis, from a patient treated with antithyroid drugs. The receptor source for this set is a female donor with Graves disease.

This clonotype was seen repeatedly, ten times or more. The chain carries TRBV20-1 and TRBJ2-2, with TRBD2 matching 8 bases. Looked up from germline, CDR1 is DFQATT and CDR2 is SNEGSKA (reference sequence). The CDR3 is made up of 16 amino acids. J gave up 2 bases and V 0 bases, and 5 bases lay outside the gene matches. The CDR3 loop is CSARDQREGNTGELFF. The CDR3 bases are TGCAGTGCTAGAGATCAACGGGAGGGTAACACCGGGGAGCTGTTTTTT.

This clonotype was found many times. The V and J genes are TRBV28 and TRBJ2-7, with D perhaps matching TRBD2 (5 bases). The ends were cut back, 5 bases at V and 3 bases at J, with 8 bases in the middle. Germline V gene sequence: CDR1 MDHEN, CDR2 SYDVKM. The length of the CDR3 is 12 residues. CDR3 residues: CASSRTVYEQYF. In DNA form, the CDR3 reads TGTGCCAGCAGTCGGACTGTCTACGAGCAGTACTTC.

A few counts support this clonotype. The rearrangement joins TRBV29-1 to TRBJ1-1; 7 bases agree with TRBD1. The CDR3 consists of 14 residues. V lost 2 bases to trimming and J lost 5 bases; unmatched junction nucleotides: 8. The germline CDR1 and CDR2 sequences are SQVTM and ANQGSEA. DNA of the CDR3: TGCAGCGTTGAACGGCAGGCAGGGGGAACTGAAGCTTTCTTT. Its translation is CSVERQAGGTEAFF.

This clonotype was detected ten times or more. This rearrangement joins TRBV19 to TRBJ2-1, with D maybe TRBD2 (5 bases). The V and J ends lost 8 bases and 7 bases respectively, with 24 bases between them. The CDR3 is 16 amino acids. Germline loops: CDR1 LNHDA, CDR2 SQIVND (reference sequence). The chain's CDR3 is CASAYLAGRQPNEQFF. Here the CDR3 DNA reads TGTGCCAGTGCTTACCTAGCTGGCCGCCAACCAAATGAGCAGTTCTTC.

In this sample, this clonotype turned up a few times. The rearrangement uses TRBV3-1 and TRBJ2-7; D gene uncertain. V gave up 3 bases and J gave up 2 bases, with 5 bases separating them. Germline loops: CDR1 LGHDT, CDR2 YNNKEL (reference sequence). The CDR3 has 12 residues. CDR3: CASSQVTYEQYF. The CDR3 coding sequence is TGTGCCAGCAGCCAGGTTACCTACGAGCAGTACTTC.

This clonotype was seen many times. This chain joins TRBV29-1 and TRBJ2-1; D may be TRBD1 (6 bases). Between the trimmed V and J ends, which lost 1 base and 2 bases, there was a span of 12 bases. The CDR3 consists of 15 residues. Looked up from germline, CDR1 is SQVTM and CDR2 is ANQGSEA. DNA for the CDR3: TGCAGCGTTGAAGGGGGGCGCCTAACCTACAATGAGCAGTTCTTC. It is translated as CSVEGGRLTYNEQFF.